Listed below are T cell receptor beta chains from one sample, sequenced in a study of control samples from healthy donors and cancer patients. The data were produced by immunoSEQ multiplex PCR, yet TCRdb's version contains in-frame clones alone and is incomplete. The sample includes fewer than 150,000 clones, 90% seen only once; the top ten take 2% to 2.5%. Sequenced material: blood. These receptors originate from a man aged 18 to 30 in good health. Both conserved end residues are part of each CDR3. Fields, in order: V gene, CDR3 protein.

>TRBV7-9
CASSLGLTQEYF
>TRBV19
CASSIGVSYTF
>TRBV10-3
CAIRAGGGLAFDEQFF
>TRBV28
CASSSAGPSYNEQFF
>TRBV3-1/TRBV3-2
CASSHHRGDNEQFF
>TRBV30
CAWRQVGNTIYF
>TRBV19
CASSIGLALAYNEQFF
>TRBV9
CASSADPEETQYF
>TRBV28
CASSLQGQVFNEQFF
>TRBV5-6
CASSFNGRAPETQYF
>TRBV2
CASSVRAGGHQETQYF
>TRBV30
CAWRRVGQETQYF
>TRBV18
CASSAGSKDEKLFF
>TRBV7-8
CASSLESGRQGEAFF
>TRBV4-1
CASSWRQANTGELFF
>TRBV29-1
CSVGQGTSGYTF
>TRBV24-1
CATSDATGRGDTDTQYF
>TRBV19
CASSMSWNYGYTF
>TRBV4-1
CASSQEPGGSYEQYF
>TRBV7-9
CASSSSGTTQAETQYF
>TRBV30
CACLSRRDNYGYTF
>TRBV21-1
CASSKAPGLAALSAKNIQYF
>TRBV9
CASSVGDEQFF